This entry lists 19 T cell receptor beta chains sequenced from one sample in a study of OX40 agonist ivuxolimab in advanced cancers. Generated by immunoSEQ multiplex PCR, the TCRdb table keeps only in-frame clones and is missing some. The data hold some 49,000 clones, with 85% observed a single time. The source material was CD4+ or CD8+ T cells sorted from blood, sampled in a trial of the OX40 agonist ivuxolimab. Receptors originate from an adult with an advanced solid tumor such as melanoma, head and neck, liver or kidney cancer.

The chain links TRBV19 to TRBJ1-1; no definite D call. The CDR3 loop spans 15 amino acids. V dropped 4 bases and J dropped 1 base, with 13 bases sitting between them. Germline V gene lookup returns CDR1 LNHDA and CDR2 SQIVND (reference sequence). CDR3 in amino acids: CASSTGPAPNTEAFF. CDR3 sequence (DNA): TGTGCCAGTAGTACTGGGCCAGCGCCGAACACTGAAGCTTTCTTT.

The rearrangement joins TRBV14 to TRBJ2-7; TRBD1 matches at 8 bases. Germline CDR1 and CDR2: SGHDN and FVKESK. V shed 0 bases, J shed 5 bases, and the junction held 6 bases outside the gene matches. This CDR3 region has 15 residues. This CDR3 is CASSQDSRGLNEQYF. The CDR3 nucleotides are TGTGCCAGCAGCCAAGATAGCAGGGGGCTGAACGAGCAGTACTTC.

The chain is built from TRBV6-5 and TRBJ2-5, with 8 bases aligning to TRBD1. Looked up from germline, CDR1 is MNHEY and CDR2 is SVGAGI. CDR3 length: 15 amino acids. After removal of 6 bases from V and 0 bases from J, the junction contained 6 bases not matched to a gene. CDR3 sequence reads: CASSNGTGHQETQYF. CDR3 sequence (DNA): TGTGCCAGCAGCAACGGGACAGGACACCAAGAGACCCAGTACTTC.

J is TRBJ2-2 and V is TRBV5-6; 10 positions agree with TRBD1. This CDR3 is 18 amino acids long. Germline V gene lookup returns CDR1 SGHDT and CDR2 YYEEEE. V lost 0 bases, J lost 8 bases, and 13 bases stayed unmatched. In DNA form, the CDR3 reads TGTGCCAGCAGCTTGGGGGACAGGGGCCTGTACGTTCCTGGGGAGCTGTTTTTT. Translation gives CASSLGDRGLYVPGELFF. Complete variable domain (other parts from reference TRBV5-6 and TRBJ2-2): DAGVTQSPTHLIKTRGQQVTLRCSPKSGHDTVSWYQQALGQGPQFIFQYYEEEERQRGNFPDRFSGHQFPNYSSELNVNALLLGDSALYLCASSLGDRGLYVPGELFFGEGSRLTVL.

The gene calls are TRBV5-8 and TRBJ2-5; 7 bases align to TRBD1. This CDR3 is built from 16 residues. Germline CDR1 reads SGHTS; CDR2 reads YDEGEE. Germline trimming cut 4 bases from V and 1 base from J; bases unmatched to any gene: 10. CDR3: CASSMGDRIFQETQYF. The CDR3 coding sequence is TGTGCCAGCAGCATGGGGGACAGAATCTTCCAAGAGACCCAGTACTTC.

The chain links TRBV5-8 to TRBJ1-2, with D perhaps TRBD1 (5 bases). The germline V and J ends were trimmed by 0 bases and 6 bases, with 18 bases remaining between them. The CDR3 sequence is 16 residues long. The germline gives CDR1 SGHTS, CDR2 YDEGEE. The CDR3 region has the DNA TGTGCCAGCAGCTTGGCCTATACGGACACGACAGATGGCTACACCTTC. It encodes CASSLAYTDTTDGYTF.

This clone has a handful of counts. This sequence joins TRBV6-6 and TRBJ2-3; TRBD1 is a possible D gene (5 bases). Trimming took 5 bases from V and 2 from J, leaving 17 bases between them. The CDR3 is made up of 16 amino acids. Germline loops: CDR1 MNHNY, CDR2 SVGAGI (reference sequence). Here the CDR3 reads CASSPLRQKNTDTQYF. CDR3 bases: TGTGCCAGCAGTCCCCTCAGACAGAAAAACACAGATACGCAGTATTTT.

The count of this clone is one. The V and J genes are TRBV5-6 and TRBJ2-1; 7 bases map to TRBD1. CDR3 size: 13 residues. Germline assignment: CDR1 SGHDT and CDR2 YYEEEE. V lost 2 bases and J lost 9; bases outside the gene matches: 5. The CDR3 protein is CASSFLPGGEQFF. The CDR3 DNA follows: TGTGCCAGCAGCTTCCTCCCAGGGGGTGAGCAGTTCTTC.

The rearrangement uses TRBV28 and TRBJ2-7, with D perhaps TRBD1 (6 bases). This CDR3 region has 19 residues. CDR1 and CDR2 (germline): MDHEN, SYDVKM. The V and J ends lost 6 bases and 2 bases respectively, with 29 bases between them. This CDR3 reads CASSTSWTRQDLLAYEQYV. The CDR3 nucleotides read TGTGCCAGCAGCACCTCCTGGACCAGACAGGACTTACTGGCCTACGAGCAGTACGTC.

V gene TRBV13 combines with J gene TRBJ1-2, with 7 bases fitting TRBD1. CDR3 length equals 15 residues. CDR1 and CDR2 (germline): PRHDT, FYEKMQ (reference sequence). Trimming took 1 base from V and 0 from J; bases not matched to a gene: 2. For the CDR3, the DNA is TGTGCCAGCAGCTTAGAGGGACAGTCTAACTATGGCTACACCTTC. Its protein product is CASSLEGQSNYGYTF.

V and J are TRBV19 and TRBJ1-1; TRBD1 matches 7 bases. J lost 5 bases, V lost 7 bases, and 7 bases had no gene match. Germline CDR1 LNHDA, CDR2 SQIVND (reference sequence). The CDR3 is 13 amino acids. DNA of the CDR3: TGTGCCAGTACGACAGGGAGAAGGACTGAAGCTTTCTTT. Translation gives CASTTGRRTEAFF. Based on the CDR3 plus reference TRBV19 and TRBJ1-1, the full variable domain is DGGITQSPKYLFRKEGQNVTLSCEQNLNHDAMYWYRQDPGQGLRLIYYSQIVNDFQKGDIAEGYSVSREKKESFPLTVTSAQKNPTAFYLCASTTGRRTEAFFGQGTRLTVV.

The chain combines TRBV5-1 with TRBJ1-1; TRBD1 matches at 10 bases. Germline trimming cut 3 bases from V and 4 bases from J; bases unmatched to any gene: 3. The CDR3 contains 14 residues. The germline CDR1 and CDR2 sequences are SGHRS and YFSETQ. The CDR3 protein is CASSSGTGATEAFF. The CDR3 DNA reads as TGCGCCAGCAGCTCCGGGACAGGGGCCACTGAAGCTTTCTTT.

This clone was observed a few times. V is TRBV7-9 and J is TRBJ2-6, with D hard to call. Deletions cut 2 bases from V and 0 bases from J, with 8 bases between. The CDR3 extends over 16 amino acids. Germline V CDR1 and CDR2: SEHNR, FQNEAQ (reference sequence). The CDR3 sequence: CASSLSRFSGANVLTF. The CDR3, as DNA: TGTGCCAGCAGCTTAAGCAGGTTCTCTGGGGCCAACGTCCTGACTTTC.

This clone was picked up a small number of times. The rearrangement links TRBV19 to TRBJ1-1; D is ambiguous. The CDR3 covers 14 residues. Germline V gene data show CDR1 as LNHDA and CDR2 as SQIVND (reference sequence). Trimming cost V 3 bases and J 3 bases, with 11 bases left between them. DNA of the CDR3: TGTGCCAGTAGTATTAACGTGGCAGACACTGAAGCTTTCTTT. It encodes CASSINVADTEAFF.

This clone was observed a few times. The V and J genes are TRBV4-1 and TRBJ1-4, with TRBD1 as a possible D gene (5 bases). Germline CDR1 reads MGHRA; CDR2 reads YSYEKL. V was shortened by 2 bases and J by 6 bases, with 16 bases between the two germline ends. The CDR3 totals 16 residues. The CDR3 coding sequence is TGCGCCAGCAGCCAATGGGACCTTCGTGCGGATGAAAAACTGTTTTTT. As protein: CASSQWDLRADEKLFF.

The DNA of the CDR3 is TGTGCCTGGAGTGGCACCATGAACACTGAAGCTTTCTTT. Protein product: CAWSGTMNTEAFF. The chain recombines TRBV30 with TRBJ1-1, with D uncertain. The CDR3 loop spans 13 amino acids. V was shortened by 1 base and J by 0 bases, with 6 bases between the two germline ends. Germline CDR1 GTSNPN, CDR2 SVGIG (reference sequence).

Here the CDR3 DNA reads TGTGCCACAAACCGGGGGGGTAGAAGCTACACCTTC. Residues: CATNRGGRSYTF. This chain connects TRBV14 to TRBJ1-2; possibly TRBD1 for D (5 bases). CDR1 is SGHDN, CDR2 FVKESK, per germline. This CDR3 is 12 amino acids long. Trimming pared 10 bases from V and 9 bases from J, leaving 18 bases between.

V usage is TRBV29-1 and J usage is TRBJ2-2; D remains unclear. Looked up from germline, CDR1 is SQVTM and CDR2 is ANQGSEA. This CDR3 has 13 residues. Trimming shortened V by 1 base and J by 0 bases, and 3 bases separated the two germline ends. The CDR3: CSVEGSNTGELFF. The CDR3 region has the DNA TGCAGCGTTGAAGGTTCGAACACCGGGGAGCTGTTTTTT.

The chain uses TRBV7-8 and TRBJ2-5, with D possibly matching TRBD2 (6 bases). Per the germline V gene, CDR1 is SGHVS and CDR2 is FQNEAQ. V was trimmed by 10 bases and J by 9 bases, leaving 24 bases between them. The CDR3 extends over 14 amino acids. In DNA form, the CDR3 reads TGTGCCACCAGATTCCCGGGGGAGACTCCCTCCCAGTACTTC. Translating it yields CATRFPGETPSQYF.